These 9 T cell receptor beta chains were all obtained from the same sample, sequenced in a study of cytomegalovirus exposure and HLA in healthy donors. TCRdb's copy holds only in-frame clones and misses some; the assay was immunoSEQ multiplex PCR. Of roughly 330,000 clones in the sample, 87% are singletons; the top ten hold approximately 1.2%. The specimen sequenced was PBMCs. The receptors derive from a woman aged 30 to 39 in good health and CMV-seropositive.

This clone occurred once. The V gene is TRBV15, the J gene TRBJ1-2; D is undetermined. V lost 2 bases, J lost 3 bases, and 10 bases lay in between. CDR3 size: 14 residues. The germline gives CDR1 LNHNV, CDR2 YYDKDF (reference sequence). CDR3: CATSRRPTDYGYTF. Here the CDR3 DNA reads TGTGCCACCAGCAGACGACCGACGGACTATGGCTACACCTTC.

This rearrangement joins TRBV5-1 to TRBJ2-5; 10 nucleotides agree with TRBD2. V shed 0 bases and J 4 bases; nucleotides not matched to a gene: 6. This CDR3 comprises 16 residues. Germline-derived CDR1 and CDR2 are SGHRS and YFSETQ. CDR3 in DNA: TGCGCCAGCAGCTTGGCGGCTAGCGGGAGCGCAGAGACCCAGTACTTC. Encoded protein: CASSLAASGSAETQYF.

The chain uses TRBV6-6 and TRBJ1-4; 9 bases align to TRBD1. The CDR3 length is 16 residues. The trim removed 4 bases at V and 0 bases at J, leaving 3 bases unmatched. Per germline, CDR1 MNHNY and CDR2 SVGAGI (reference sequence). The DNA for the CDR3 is TGTGCCAGCAGTTCTAGGACAGGGGCAACTAATGAAAAACTGTTTTTT. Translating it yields CASSSRTGATNEKLFF.

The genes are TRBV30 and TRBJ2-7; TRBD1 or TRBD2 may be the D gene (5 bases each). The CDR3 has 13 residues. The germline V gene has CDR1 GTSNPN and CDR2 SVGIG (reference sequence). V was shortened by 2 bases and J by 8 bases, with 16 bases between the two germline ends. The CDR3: CAWSPTYGAQQYF. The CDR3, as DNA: TGTGCCTGGAGTCCAACCTACGGGGCCCAGCAGTACTTC.

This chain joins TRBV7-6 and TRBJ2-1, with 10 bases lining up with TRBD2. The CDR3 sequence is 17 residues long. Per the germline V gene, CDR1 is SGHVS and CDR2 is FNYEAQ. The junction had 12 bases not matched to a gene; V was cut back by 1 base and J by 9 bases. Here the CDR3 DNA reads TGTGCCAGCAGCTTAGGCGGTAGCGGGGGGCGCCAGGGTGAGCAGTTCTTC. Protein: CASSLGGSGGRQGEQFF.

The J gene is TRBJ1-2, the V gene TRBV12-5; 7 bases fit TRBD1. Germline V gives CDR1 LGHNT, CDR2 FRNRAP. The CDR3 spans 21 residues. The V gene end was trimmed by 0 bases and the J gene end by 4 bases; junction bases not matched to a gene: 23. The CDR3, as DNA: TGTGCTAGTGGTTTGGTCGGAGGAACAGGGGAAATCATCACCCCCTTCTATGGCTACACCTTC. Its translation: CASGLVGGTGEIITPFYGYTF.

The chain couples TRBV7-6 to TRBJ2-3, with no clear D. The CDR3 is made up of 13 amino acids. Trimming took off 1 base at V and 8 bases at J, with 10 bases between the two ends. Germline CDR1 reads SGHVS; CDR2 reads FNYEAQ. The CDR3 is CASSLGDQLTQYF. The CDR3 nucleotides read TGTGCCAGCAGCTTAGGAGATCAGCTTACGCAGTATTTT.

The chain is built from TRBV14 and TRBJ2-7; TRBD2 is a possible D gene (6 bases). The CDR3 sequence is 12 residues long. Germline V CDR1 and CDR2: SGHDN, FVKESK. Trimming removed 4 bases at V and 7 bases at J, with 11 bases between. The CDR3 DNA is TGTGCCAGCAGCCGTCGGGCGGGGGAGCAGTACTTC. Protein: CASSRRAGEQYF.

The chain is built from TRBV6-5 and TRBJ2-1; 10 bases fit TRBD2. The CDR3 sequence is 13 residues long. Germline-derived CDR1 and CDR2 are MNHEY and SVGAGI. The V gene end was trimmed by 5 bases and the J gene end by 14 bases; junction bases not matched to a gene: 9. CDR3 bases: TGTGCCAGCAGTGAAAGCGGGGGGGCCTGGGAGTTCTTC. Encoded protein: CASSESGGAWEFF.